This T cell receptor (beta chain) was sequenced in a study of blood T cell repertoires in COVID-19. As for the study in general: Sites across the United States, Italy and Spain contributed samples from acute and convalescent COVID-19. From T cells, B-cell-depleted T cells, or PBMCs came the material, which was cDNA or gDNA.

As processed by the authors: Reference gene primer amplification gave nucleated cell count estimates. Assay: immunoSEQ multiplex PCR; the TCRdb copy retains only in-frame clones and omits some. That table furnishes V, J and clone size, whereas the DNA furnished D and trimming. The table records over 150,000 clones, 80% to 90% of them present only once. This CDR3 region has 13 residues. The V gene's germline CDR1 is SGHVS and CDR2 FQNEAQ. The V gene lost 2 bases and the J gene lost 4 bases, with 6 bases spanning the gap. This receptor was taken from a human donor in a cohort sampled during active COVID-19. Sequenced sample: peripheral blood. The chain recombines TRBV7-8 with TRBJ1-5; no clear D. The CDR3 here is CASSLTKNQPQHF. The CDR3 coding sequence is TGTGCCAGCAGCTTAACAAAAAATCAGCCCCAGCATTTT.